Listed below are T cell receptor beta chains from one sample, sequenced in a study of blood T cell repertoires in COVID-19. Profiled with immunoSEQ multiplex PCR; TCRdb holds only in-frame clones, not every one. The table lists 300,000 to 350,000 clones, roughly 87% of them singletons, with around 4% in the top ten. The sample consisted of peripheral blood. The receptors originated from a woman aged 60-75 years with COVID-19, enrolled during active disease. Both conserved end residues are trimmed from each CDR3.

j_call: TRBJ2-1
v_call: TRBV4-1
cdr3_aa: ASSQGDRAAYNEQF

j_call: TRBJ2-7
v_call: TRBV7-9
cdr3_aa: ASSLGWDSSYEQY

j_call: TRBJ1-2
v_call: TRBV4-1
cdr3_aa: ASSQDTGTGVAGYGYT

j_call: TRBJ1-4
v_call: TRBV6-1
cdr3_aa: ASSEGVGQGYEKLF

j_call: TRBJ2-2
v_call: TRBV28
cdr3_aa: ASSLGHYGKRNPGELF

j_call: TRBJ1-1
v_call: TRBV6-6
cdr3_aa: ASSYPPRDRVTEAF

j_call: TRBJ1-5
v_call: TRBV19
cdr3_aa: ASSIRYGTFNQPQH

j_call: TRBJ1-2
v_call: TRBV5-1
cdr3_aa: ASSLREGMIGYT

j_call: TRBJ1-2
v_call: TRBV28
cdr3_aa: ASRDSGQGARGYT

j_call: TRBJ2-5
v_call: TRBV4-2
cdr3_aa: ASSPRTVEQETQY

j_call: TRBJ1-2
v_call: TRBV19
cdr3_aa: ASSSLDSSNYGYT

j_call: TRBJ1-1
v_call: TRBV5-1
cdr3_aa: ASSRIQGANTEAF

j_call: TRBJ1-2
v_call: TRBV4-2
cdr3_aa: ASSQESTGGSGYT

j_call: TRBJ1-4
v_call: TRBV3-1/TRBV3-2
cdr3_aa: ASSSGITNEKLF

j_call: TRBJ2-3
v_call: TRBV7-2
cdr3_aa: ASSWAPTSGRTDTQY

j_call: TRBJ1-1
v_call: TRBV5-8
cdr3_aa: ASSAPGGPEAF

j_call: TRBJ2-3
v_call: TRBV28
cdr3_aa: ASGGGGNADTQY

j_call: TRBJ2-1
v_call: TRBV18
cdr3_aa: ASSLDSDSYNEQF

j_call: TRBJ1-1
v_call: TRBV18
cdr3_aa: ASSDTGATEAF

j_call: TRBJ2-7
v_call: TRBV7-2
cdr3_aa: ASSLALGGSIEQY

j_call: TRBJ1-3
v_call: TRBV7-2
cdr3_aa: ASSPRPGTGIYSGNTIY

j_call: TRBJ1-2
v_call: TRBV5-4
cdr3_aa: ASSLRQGYGYT

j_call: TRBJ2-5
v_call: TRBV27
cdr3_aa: ASNPWGGRGETQY

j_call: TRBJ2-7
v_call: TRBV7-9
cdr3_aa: ASRSGTSGGAAEQY

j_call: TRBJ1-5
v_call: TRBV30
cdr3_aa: AWSRTDRGVGQPQH

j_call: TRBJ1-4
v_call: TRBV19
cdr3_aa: AVQPGQGGREKLF

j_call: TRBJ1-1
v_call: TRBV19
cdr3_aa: ASSIVFRGTEAF

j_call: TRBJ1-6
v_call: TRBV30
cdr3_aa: AWSVQLGLNSPLH

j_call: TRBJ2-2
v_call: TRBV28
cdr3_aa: ASAPGGRGKELF

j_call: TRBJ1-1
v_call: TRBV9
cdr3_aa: ASSVAGNTEAF

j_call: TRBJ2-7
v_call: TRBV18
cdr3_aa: ASSPLPAAGALGSSYEQY

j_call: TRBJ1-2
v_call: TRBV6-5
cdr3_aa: ASRRGAGYGYT

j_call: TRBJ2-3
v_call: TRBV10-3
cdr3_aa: AISEGSGGAWADTQY

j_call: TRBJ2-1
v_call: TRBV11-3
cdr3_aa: ASSPTAGGGEQF

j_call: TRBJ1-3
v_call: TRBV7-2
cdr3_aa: ASSLAQRNTIY

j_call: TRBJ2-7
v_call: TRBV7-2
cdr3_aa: ASSLMGSGQGFEQY

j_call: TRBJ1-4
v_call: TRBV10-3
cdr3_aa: AISESAKGGGGEKLF

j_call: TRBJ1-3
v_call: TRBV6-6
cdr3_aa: ASSYYREGYDTIY

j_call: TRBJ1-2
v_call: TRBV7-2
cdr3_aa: ASSLAVGVGYT

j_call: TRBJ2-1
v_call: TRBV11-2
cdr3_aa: ASSSLGVGYNEQF

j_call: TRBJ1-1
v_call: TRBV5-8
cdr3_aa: ASSFGQGLETEAF

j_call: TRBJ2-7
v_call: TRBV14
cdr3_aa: ASSPSDRHSYEQY

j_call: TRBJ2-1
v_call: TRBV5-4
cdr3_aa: ASSSTSGVWNEQF

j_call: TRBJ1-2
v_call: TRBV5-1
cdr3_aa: ASSPQAYYGYT

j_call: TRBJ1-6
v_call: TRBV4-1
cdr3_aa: ASSQEAGKAGNSPLH

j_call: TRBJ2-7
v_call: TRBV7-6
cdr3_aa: ASTAWPYEQY

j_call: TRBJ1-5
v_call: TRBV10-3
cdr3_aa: AISESGTLNQPQH

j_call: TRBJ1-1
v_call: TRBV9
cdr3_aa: ASSATTGGGTEAF

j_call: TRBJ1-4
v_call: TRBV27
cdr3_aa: ASSGTGVMDEKLF

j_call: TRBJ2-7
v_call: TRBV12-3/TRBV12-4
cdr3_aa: ASSLWGGEQY

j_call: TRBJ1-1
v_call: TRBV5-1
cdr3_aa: ASSRQGGNTEAF

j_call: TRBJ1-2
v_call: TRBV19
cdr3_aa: ASRPDRFDYGYT

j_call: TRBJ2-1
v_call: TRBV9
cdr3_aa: ASSGTGGPRNEQF

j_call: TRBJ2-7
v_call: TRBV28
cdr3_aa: ASSLSRGRSYEQY

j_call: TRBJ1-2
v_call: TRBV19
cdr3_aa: ASSIRGTYT

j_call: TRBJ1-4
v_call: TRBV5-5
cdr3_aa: ASSLAGTDEKLF

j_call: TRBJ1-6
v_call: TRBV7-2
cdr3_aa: ASSLVGGGNSPLH

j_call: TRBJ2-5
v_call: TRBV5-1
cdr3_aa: ASSFWGRRETQY

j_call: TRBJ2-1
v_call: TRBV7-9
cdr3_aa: ASSRHGLLNNNEQF